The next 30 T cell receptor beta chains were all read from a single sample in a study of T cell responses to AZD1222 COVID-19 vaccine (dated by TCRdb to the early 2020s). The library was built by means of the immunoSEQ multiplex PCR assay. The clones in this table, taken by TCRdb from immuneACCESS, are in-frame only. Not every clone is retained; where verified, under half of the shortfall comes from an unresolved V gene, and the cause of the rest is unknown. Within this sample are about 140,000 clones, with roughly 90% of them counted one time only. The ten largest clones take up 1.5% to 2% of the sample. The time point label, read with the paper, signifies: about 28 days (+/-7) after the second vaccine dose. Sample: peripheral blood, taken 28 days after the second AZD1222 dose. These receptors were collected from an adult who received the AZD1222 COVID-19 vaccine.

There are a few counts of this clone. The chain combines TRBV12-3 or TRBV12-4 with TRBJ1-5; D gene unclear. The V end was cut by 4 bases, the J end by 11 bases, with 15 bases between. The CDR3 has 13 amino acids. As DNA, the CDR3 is TGTGCCAGCAGTTCGGCCATCTCCAAGGCCCAGCATTTT. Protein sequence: CASSSAISKAQHF.

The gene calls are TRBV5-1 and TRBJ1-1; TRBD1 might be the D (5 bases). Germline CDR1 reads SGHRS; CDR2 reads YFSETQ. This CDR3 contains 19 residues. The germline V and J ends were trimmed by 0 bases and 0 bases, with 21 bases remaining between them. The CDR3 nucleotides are TGCGCCAGCAGCTTGGATTGGGGAGACAGCTCAGTTATGAACACTGAAGCTTTCTTT. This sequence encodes CASSLDWGDSSVMNTEAFF.

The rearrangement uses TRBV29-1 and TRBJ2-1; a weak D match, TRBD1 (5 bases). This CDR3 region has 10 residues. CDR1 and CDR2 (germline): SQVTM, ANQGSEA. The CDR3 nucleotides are TGCAACACAAGGGGCAATGAGCAGTTCTTC. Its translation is CNTRGNEQFF.

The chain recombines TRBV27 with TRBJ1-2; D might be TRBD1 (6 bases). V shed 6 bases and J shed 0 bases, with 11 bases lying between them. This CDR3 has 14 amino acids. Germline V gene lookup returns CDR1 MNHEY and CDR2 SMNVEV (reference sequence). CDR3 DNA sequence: TGTGCCAGCAGCGGACAGTCTTCTAACTATGGCTACACCTTC. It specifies CASSGQSSNYGYTF.

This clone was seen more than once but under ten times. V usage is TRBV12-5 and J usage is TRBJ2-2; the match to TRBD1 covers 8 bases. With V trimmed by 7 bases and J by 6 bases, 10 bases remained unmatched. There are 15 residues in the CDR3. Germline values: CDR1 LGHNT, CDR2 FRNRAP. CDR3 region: CASAPPGTGSGELFF. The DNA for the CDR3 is TGTGCTAGTGCTCCCCCCGGGACAGGTTCCGGGGAGCTGTTTTTT.

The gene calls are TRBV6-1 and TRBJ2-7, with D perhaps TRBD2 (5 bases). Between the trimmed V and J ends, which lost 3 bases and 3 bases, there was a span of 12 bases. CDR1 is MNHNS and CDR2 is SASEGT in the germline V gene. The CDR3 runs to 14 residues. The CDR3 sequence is CASSDQPGNYEQYV. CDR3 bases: TGTGCCAGCAGTGACCAACCGGGAAACTACGAGCAGTACGTC.

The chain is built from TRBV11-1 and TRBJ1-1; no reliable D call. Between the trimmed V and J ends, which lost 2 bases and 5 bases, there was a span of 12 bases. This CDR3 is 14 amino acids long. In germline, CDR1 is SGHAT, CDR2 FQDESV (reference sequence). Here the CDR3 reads CASSLRRTGTEAFF. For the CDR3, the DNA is TGTGCCAGCAGCTTACGGCGGACGGGAACTGAAGCTTTCTTT.

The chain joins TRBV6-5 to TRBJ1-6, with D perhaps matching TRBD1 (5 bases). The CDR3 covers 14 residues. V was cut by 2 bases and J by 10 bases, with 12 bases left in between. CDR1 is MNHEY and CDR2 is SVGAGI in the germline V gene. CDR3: CASSYGQGSSPLHF. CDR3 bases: TGTGCCAGCAGTTACGGGCAGGGTAGCTCACCCCTCCACTTT.

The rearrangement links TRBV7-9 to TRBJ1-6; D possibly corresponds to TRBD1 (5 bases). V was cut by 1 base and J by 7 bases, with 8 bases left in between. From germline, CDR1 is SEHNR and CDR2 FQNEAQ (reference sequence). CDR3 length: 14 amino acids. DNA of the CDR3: TGTGCCAGCAGCTTAGGGGGCGAAAATTCACCCCTCCACTTT. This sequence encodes CASSLGGENSPLHF. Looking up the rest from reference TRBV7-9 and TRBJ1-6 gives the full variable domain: DTGVSQNPRHKITKRGQNVTFRCDPISEHNRLYWYRQTLGQGPEFLTYFQNEAQLEKSRLLSDRFSAERPKGSFSTLEIQRTEQGDSAMYLCASSLGGENSPLHFGNGTRLTVT.

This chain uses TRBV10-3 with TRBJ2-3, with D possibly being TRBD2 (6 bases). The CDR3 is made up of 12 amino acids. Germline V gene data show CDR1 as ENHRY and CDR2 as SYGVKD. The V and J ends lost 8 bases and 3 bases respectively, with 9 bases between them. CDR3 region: CAIAGLTDTQYF. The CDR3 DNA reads TGTGCCATCGCGGGGCTTACAGATACGCAGTATTTT.

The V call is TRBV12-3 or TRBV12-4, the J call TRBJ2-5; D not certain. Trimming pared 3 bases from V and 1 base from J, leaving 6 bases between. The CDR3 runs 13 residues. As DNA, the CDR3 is TGTGCCAGCAGTTTCGGGTCCCAAGAGACCCAGTACTTC. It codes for CASSFGSQETQYF.

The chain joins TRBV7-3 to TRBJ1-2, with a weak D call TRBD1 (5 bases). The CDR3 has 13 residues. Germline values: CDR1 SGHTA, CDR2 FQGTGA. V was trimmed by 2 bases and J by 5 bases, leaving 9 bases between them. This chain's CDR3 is CASSLQGSYGYTF. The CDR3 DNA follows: TGTGCCAGCAGCTTACAGGGAAGTTATGGCTACACCTTC. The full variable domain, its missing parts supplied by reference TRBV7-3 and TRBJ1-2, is GAGVSQTPSNKVTEKGKYVELRCDPISGHTALYWYRQSLGQGPEFLIYFQGTGAADDSGLPNDRFFAVRPEGSVSTLKIQRTERGDSAVYLCASSLQGSYGYTFGSGTRLTVV.

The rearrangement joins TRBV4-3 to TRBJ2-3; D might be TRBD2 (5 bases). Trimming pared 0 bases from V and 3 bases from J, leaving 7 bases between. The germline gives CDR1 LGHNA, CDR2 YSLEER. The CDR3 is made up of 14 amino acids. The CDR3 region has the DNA TGCGCCAGCAGCCAAGAGAGCGGAACAGATACGCAGTATTTT. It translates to CASSQESGTDTQYF.

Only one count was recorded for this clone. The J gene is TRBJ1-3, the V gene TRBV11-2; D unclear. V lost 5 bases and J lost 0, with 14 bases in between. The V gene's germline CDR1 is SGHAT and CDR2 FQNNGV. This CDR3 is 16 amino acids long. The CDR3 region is CASSPPGLSSGNTIYF. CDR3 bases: TGTGCCAGCAGCCCGCCTGGGCTAAGCTCTGGAAACACCATATATTTT.

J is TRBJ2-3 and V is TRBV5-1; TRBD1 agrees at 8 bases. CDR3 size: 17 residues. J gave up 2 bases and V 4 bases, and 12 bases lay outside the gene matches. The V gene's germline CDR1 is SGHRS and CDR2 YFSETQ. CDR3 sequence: CASSPRSGTGNTDTQYF. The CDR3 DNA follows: TGCGCCAGCAGCCCTAGGTCAGGGACAGGCAACACAGATACGCAGTATTTT.

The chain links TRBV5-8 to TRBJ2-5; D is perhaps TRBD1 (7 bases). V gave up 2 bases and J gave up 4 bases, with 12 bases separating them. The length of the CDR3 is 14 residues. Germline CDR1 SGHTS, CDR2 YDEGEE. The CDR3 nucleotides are TGTGCCAGCAGCTTATCAGGGGGACTAGAGACCCAGTACTTC. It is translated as CASSLSGGLETQYF.

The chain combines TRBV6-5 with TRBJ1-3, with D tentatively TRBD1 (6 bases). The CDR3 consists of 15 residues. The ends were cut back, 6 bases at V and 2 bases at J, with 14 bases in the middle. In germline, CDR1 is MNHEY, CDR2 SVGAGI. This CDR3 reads CASSLRGATGNTIYF. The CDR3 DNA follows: TGTGCCAGCAGCCTCAGGGGCGCAACTGGAAACACCATATATTTT.

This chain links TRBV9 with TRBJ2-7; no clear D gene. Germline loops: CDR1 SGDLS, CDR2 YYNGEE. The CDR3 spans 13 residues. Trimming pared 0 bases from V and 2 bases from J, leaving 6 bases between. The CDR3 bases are TGTGCCAGCAGCGTAGAACCCGCCTACGAGCAGTACTTC. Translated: CASSVEPAYEQYF.

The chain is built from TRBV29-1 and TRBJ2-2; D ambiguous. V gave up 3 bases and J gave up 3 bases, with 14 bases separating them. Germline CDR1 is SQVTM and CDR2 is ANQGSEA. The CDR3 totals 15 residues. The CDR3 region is CSVEAADRDTGELFF. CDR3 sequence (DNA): TGCAGCGTTGAGGCCGCGGACCGAGACACCGGGGAGCTGTTTTTT.

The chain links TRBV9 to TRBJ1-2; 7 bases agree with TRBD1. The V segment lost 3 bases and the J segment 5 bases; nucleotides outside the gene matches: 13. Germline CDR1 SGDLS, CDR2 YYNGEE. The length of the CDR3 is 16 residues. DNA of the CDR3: TGTGCCAGCAGCGCCAGAACAGGGGAGGCCCTGTATGGCTACACCTTC. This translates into CASSARTGEALYGYTF.

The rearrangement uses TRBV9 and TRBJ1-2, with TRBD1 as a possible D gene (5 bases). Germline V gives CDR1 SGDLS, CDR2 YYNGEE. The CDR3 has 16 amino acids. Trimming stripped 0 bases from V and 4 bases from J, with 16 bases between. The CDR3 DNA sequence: TGTGCCAGCAGCGTAGACCGGGGAGGAAGGGGCTATGGCTACACCTTC. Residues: CASSVDRGGRGYGYTF.

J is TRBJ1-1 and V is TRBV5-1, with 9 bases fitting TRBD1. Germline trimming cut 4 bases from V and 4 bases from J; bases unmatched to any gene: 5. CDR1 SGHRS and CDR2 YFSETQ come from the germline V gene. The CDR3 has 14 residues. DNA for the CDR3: TGCGCCAGCAGCGAACAGGGGGCTCCCACTGAAGCTTTCTTT. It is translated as CASSEQGAPTEAFF.

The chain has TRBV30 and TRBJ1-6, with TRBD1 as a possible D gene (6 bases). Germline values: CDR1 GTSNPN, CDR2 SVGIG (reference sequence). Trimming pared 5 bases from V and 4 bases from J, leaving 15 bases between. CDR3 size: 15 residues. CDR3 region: CAWRRGGVYNSPLHF. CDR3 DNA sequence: TGTGCCTGGCGCAGGGGAGGGGTATATAATTCACCCCTCCACTTT. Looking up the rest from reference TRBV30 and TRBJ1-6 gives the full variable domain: SQTIHQWPATLVQPVGSPLSLECTVEGTSNPNLYWYRQAAGRGLQLLFYSVGIGQISSEVPQNLSASRPQDRQFILSSKKLLLSDSGFYLCAWRRGGVYNSPLHFGNGTRLTVT.

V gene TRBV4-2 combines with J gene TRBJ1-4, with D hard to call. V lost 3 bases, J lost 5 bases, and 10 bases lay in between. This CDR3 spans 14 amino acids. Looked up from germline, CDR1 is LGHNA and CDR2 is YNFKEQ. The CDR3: CASSQVELNEKLFF. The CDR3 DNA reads TGTGCCAGCAGCCAGGTAGAGCTGAATGAAAAACTGTTTTTT.

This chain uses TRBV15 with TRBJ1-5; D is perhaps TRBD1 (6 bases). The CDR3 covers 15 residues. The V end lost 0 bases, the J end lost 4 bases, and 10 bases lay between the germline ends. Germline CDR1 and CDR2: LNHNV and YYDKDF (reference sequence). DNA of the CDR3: TGTGCCACCAGCAGAGATTTAGGGGGAAATCAGCCCCAGCATTTT. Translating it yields CATSRDLGGNQPQHF.

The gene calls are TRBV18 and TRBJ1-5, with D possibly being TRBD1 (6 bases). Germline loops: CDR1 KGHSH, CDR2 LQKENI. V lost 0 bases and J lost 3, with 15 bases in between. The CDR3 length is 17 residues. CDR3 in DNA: TGTGCCAGCTCACCACCGCCGCGCGGGGGCCTCAATCAGCCCCAGCATTTT. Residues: CASSPPPRGGLNQPQHF.

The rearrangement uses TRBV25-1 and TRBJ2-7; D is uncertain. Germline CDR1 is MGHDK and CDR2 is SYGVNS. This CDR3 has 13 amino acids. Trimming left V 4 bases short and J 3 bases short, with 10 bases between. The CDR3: CASSGNRYYEQYF. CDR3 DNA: TGTGCCAGCAGTGGCAACCGGTACTACGAGCAGTACTTC.

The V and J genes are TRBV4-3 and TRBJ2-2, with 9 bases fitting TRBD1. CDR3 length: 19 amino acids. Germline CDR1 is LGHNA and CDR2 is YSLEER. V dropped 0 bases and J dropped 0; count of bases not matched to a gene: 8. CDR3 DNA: TGCGCCAGCAGCCAAGACGAAGGGGACAGGGTAGCGAACACCGGGGAGCTGTTTTTT. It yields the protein CASSQDEGDRVANTGELFF.

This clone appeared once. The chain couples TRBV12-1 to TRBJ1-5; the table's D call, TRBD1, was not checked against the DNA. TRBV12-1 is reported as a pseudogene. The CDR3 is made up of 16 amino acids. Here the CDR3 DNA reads TGTGCCAGCAGATGTATATGGGACAGGGTGAAGCAGCCCCAGCATTTT. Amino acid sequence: CASRCIWDRVKQPQHF.

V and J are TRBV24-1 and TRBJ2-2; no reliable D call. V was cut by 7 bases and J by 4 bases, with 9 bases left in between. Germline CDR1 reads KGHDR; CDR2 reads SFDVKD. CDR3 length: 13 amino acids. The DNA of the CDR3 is TGTGCCACCAGCTTGGCGAGCACCGGGGAGCTGTTTTTT. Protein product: CATSLASTGELFF.